The text below deals with one T cell receptor (beta chain). With V trimmed by 8 bases and J by 1 base, 8 bases remained unmatched. Germline loops: CDR1 SNHLY, CDR2 FYNNEI. The CDR3 length is 14 residues. Per the original data handling: Amplified reference gene primers provided the basis for estimating nucleated cell counts. Here immunoSEQ multiplex PCR was the method, and the copy in TCRdb shows in-frame clones only, minus some. V and J calls and clone size are as listed in that table; D and trimming were resolved from the DNA. The table records 250,000 or so clones, about 90% of them present only once. The source of the sample is a study of blood T cell repertoires in COVID-19. Study-wide context: Specimens from acute and convalescent COVID-19 originated in the United States, Italy and Spain. In each case, the material was cDNA or gDNA derived from T cells, B-cell-depleted T cells, or PBMCs.

The TCR sequence derives from a man of 80 years or more with acute or convalescent COVID-19. What was sequenced was peripheral blood. The V gene is TRBV2, the J gene TRBJ2-7; 7 positions match TRBD2. DNA for the CDR3: TGTGCCAGCCGTCGAAGGGAGGGGTCCTACGAGCAGTACTTC. This gives the protein CASRRREGSYEQYF.